Presented here are 21 T cell receptor beta chains from one specimen sequenced in a study of blood T cell repertoires in COVID-19 (dated by TCRdb to the early 2020s). Library preparation was by the immunoSEQ multiplex PCR assay. TCRdb mirrors the immuneACCESS table, restricted to in-frame sequences. Some clones are absent from its copies; in checked studies, under half trace to an unresolved V gene, and the reason for the others is unknown. Across this sample there are around 51,000 clones, with roughly nine tenths seen only once. Approximately 4.9% of the sample lies in the top ten. Specimen: peripheral blood. The receptors derive from a man in his 70s with acute or convalescent COVID-19.

The chain uses TRBV14 and TRBJ2-7, with D maybe TRBD2 (5 bases). The germline gives CDR1 SGHDN, CDR2 FVKESK. Trimming removed 3 bases at V and 6 bases at J, with 21 bases between. The length of the CDR3 is 16 residues. In nucleotides, the CDR3 is TGTGCCAGCAGCCATTTTTCGGGGAGAAATTTAGGCGAGCAGTACTTC. Protein sequence: CASSHFSGRNLGEQYF.

The V gene is TRBV7-2, the J gene TRBJ1-5; D perhaps matches TRBD1 (6 bases). The ends were cut back, 6 bases at V and 4 bases at J, with 16 bases in the middle. The CDR3 consists of 15 residues. The germline V gene has CDR1 SGHTA and CDR2 FQGNSA. The CDR3 loop is CASSPTGGGNQPQHF. CDR3 DNA sequence: TGTGCCAGCAGTCCGACAGGAGGTGGGAATCAGCCCCAGCATTTT.

The chain has TRBV2 and TRBJ1-2, with D perhaps TRBD1 (6 bases). The germline V gene encodes CDR1 SNHLY and CDR2 FYNNEI. Trimming pared 8 bases from V and 4 bases from J, leaving 20 bases between. The CDR3 is 15 amino acids. This CDR3 reads CASVGQQGPFYGYTF. DNA of the CDR3: TGTGCCAGCGTGGGGCAACAGGGCCCATTCTATGGCTACACCTTC.

The rearrangement joins TRBV18 to TRBJ2-4; 8 positions agree with TRBD1. With 5 bases clipped from V and 2 bases from J, the junction kept 5 bases outside the gene matches. Germline V gene sequence: CDR1 KGHSH, CDR2 LQKENI. The CDR3 has 15 residues. CDR3 region: CASSSGQVPKNIQYF. DNA for the CDR3: TGTGCCAGCTCATCGGGACAGGTGCCCAAAAACATTCAGTACTTC. Variable domain in full (rest from reference TRBV18 and TRBJ2-4): NAGVMQNPRHLVRRRGQEARLRCSPMKGHSHVYWYRQLPEEGLKFMVYLQKENIIDESGMPKERFSAEFPKEGPSILRIQQVVRGDSAAYFCASSSGQVPKNIQYFGAGTRLSVL.

This chain links TRBV21-1 with TRBJ1-3; the D call TRBD1 from the table was never checked on the DNA. TRBV21-1 is a known pseudogene. The CDR3 runs 17 residues. CDR3 nucleotide sequence: TGTGCCAGCAGCTCGCCGGGACAGGGGACAAGAGGAAACACCATATATTTT. It is translated as CASSSPGQGTRGNTIYF.

This sequence joins TRBV19 and TRBJ2-1; 13 nucleotides agree with TRBD2. Germline CDR1 is LNHDA and CDR2 is SQIVND (reference sequence). The CDR3 length is 16 residues. Unmatched junction bases numbered 5, after V lost 6 bases and J lost 3 bases. The CDR3 region has the DNA TGTGCCAGTAGGGGTAGGACTAGCGGGGGCTACAATGAGCAGTTCTTC. Encoded protein: CASRGRTSGGYNEQFF.

This rearrangement joins TRBV20-1 to TRBJ2-5; D is perhaps TRBD2 (6 bases). V was cut by 3 bases and J by 5 bases, with 13 bases left in between. The germline gives CDR1 DFQATT, CDR2 SNEGSKA (reference sequence). CDR3 length: 13 amino acids. CDR3 in amino acids: CSASVAGRETQYF. The DNA for the CDR3 is TGCAGTGCTAGTGTGGCAGGGAGGGAGACCCAGTACTTC.

V gene TRBV18 combines with J gene TRBJ1-2; 10 bases are a match to TRBD1. The CDR3 extends over 18 amino acids. Looked up from germline, CDR1 is KGHSH and CDR2 is LQKENI. Germline trimming cut 3 bases from V and 3 bases from J; bases unmatched to any gene: 13. The CDR3 loop reads CASSPSITGTGVHYGYTF. CDR3 sequence (DNA): TGTGCCAGCTCACCGTCGATTACCGGGACAGGGGTGCACTATGGCTACACCTTC.

The V gene is TRBV7-6, the J gene TRBJ2-1, with 16 bases fitting TRBD2. Germline trimming cut 6 bases from V and 8 bases from J; bases unmatched to any gene: 10. Germline CDR1 and CDR2: SGHVS and FNYEAQ. The CDR3 sequence is 17 residues long. The CDR3 sequence is CASRRPGTSGGADEQFF. CDR3 bases: TGTGCCAGCAGGCGTCCCGGGACTAGCGGGGGGGCAGATGAGCAGTTCTTC.

The rearrangement links TRBV5-1 to TRBJ2-7, with 11 bases matching TRBD1. The CDR3 has 17 residues. V lost 0 bases, J lost 4 bases, and 9 bases stayed unmatched. The germline CDR1 and CDR2 sequences are SGHRS and YFSETQ. CDR3 region: CASSLARGQGAQYEQYF. CDR3 DNA: TGCGCCAGCAGCTTGGCCAGAGGACAGGGGGCCCAATACGAGCAGTACTTC. Filled out from reference TRBV5-1 and TRBJ2-7, the complete variable domain reads KAGVTQTPRYLIKTRGQQVTLSCSPISGHRSVSWYQQTPGQGLQFLFEYFSETQRNKGNFPGRFSGRQFSNSRSEMNVSTLELGDSALYLCASSLARGQGAQYEQYFGPGTRLTVT.

V and J are TRBV18 and TRBJ1-3; the D gene is possibly TRBD1 (6 bases). CDR3 length: 18 residues. Trimming shortened V by 3 bases and J by 2 bases, and 20 bases separated the two germline ends. Germline lookup yields CDR1 KGHSH and CDR2 LQKENI. CDR3 amino acids: CASSPDVGRGQAGNTIYF. The CDR3 nucleotides read TGTGCCAGCTCACCTGATGTCGGACGGGGACAAGCTGGAAACACCATATATTTT.

The chain employs TRBV7-9 and TRBJ2-7, with D perhaps TRBD1 (5 bases). The germline V gene has CDR1 SEHNR and CDR2 FQNEAQ (reference sequence). V was pared by 2 bases and J by 2 bases, with 7 bases between. The CDR3 loop spans 13 amino acids. The CDR3 sequence is CASSLTGPYEQYF. The DNA of the CDR3 is TGTGCCAGCAGCTTAACAGGACCCTACGAGCAGTACTTC. Drawing the rest from reference TRBV7-9 and TRBJ2-7, the complete variable domain is DTGVSQNPRHKITKRGQNVTFRCDPISEHNRLYWYRQTLGQGPEFLTYFQNEAQLEKSRLLSDRFSAERPKGSFSTLEIQRTEQGDSAMYLCASSLTGPYEQYFGPGTRLTVT.

V and J are TRBV7-2 and TRBJ2-7; a possible D gene is TRBD1 (7 bases). The CDR3 consists of 15 residues. V dropped 5 bases and J dropped 2 bases, with 16 bases sitting between them. Germline lookup yields CDR1 SGHTA and CDR2 FQGNSA. The CDR3 spells CASSLRGENAYEQYF. CDR3 nucleotide sequence: TGTGCCAGCAGCCTCAGGGGGGAAAACGCCTACGAGCAGTACTTC.

This clone was counted only a few times. V is TRBV5-6 and J is TRBJ2-2, with TRBD1 identical over 8 bases. Germline CDR1 and CDR2: SGHDT and YYEEEE. Losses at the gene ends were 5 bases for V and 0 bases for J; bases not matched to a gene: 6. This CDR3 comprises 16 residues. CDR3 DNA sequence: TGTGCCAGCAGGCGACAGGGGAGCCCGAACACCGGGGAGCTGTTTTTT. Translation: CASRRQGSPNTGELFF.

V usage is TRBV15 and J usage is TRBJ1-5; a possible D gene is TRBD1 (5 bases). The CDR3 is made up of 16 amino acids. CDR1 is LNHNV and CDR2 is YYDKDF in the germline V gene (reference sequence). Trimming took off 0 bases at V and 4 bases at J, with 13 bases between the two ends. CDR3 nucleotide sequence: TGTGCCACCAGCAGAGATTCCCTAAACAGGAATCAGCCCCAGCATTTT. This gives the protein CATSRDSLNRNQPQHF.

V and J are TRBV19 and TRBJ2-7; TRBD1 might be the D (5 bases). Per germline, CDR1 LNHDA and CDR2 SQIVND (reference sequence). V was clipped by 10 bases and J by 6 bases, with 13 bases between them. The CDR3 contains 11 residues. The CDR3 region has the DNA TGTGCCACCGCATACAGGTTCGAGCAGTACTTC. Protein: CATAYRFEQYF.

The J gene is TRBJ2-4, the V gene TRBV7-2, with TRBD1 as a possible D gene (5 bases). Germline values: CDR1 SGHTA, CDR2 FQGNSA. The ends were cut back, 4 bases at V and 1 base at J, with 17 bases in the middle. This CDR3 has 17 amino acids. CDR3: CASSWEGELGAKNIQYF. CDR3 sequence (DNA): TGTGCCAGCAGCTGGGAAGGGGAACTTGGGGCCAAAAACATTCAGTACTTC.

This sequence joins TRBV7-2 and TRBJ1-5, with D hard to call. Looked up from germline, CDR1 is SGHTA and CDR2 is FQGNSA. The CDR3 is made up of 15 amino acids. Trimming took 0 bases from V and 3 from J, leaving 9 bases between them. The CDR3 loop is CASSLAGGNNQPQHF. The DNA for the CDR3 is TGTGCCAGCAGCTTAGCTGGCGGGAACAATCAGCCCCAGCATTTT.

This rearrangement joins TRBV2 to TRBJ2-3; 13 bases line up with TRBD2. The length of the CDR3 is 18 residues. With V trimmed by 4 bases and J by 0 bases, 7 bases remained unmatched. CDR1 and CDR2 from the germline V gene are SNHLY and FYNNEI. CDR3 in DNA: TGTGCCAGCAGTGTCGGACTAGCGGGGGCCTCTAGCACAGATACGCAGTATTTT. Encoded protein: CASSVGLAGASSTDTQYF.

The V and J genes are TRBV6-2 or TRBV6-3 and TRBJ2-2; 7 bases fit TRBD1. After removal of 0 bases from V and 8 bases from J, the junction contained 6 bases not matched to a gene. There are 15 residues in the CDR3. CDR1 is MNHEY and CDR2 is SVGEGT in the germline V gene. The CDR3 here is CASSYSRGGSGELFF. The CDR3 DNA reads as TGTGCCAGCAGTTACTCGAGAGGGGGCTCAGGGGAGCTGTTTTTT.

J is TRBJ2-2 and V is TRBV24-1, with D perhaps TRBD1 (6 bases). Trimming took 2 bases from V and 5 from J, leaving 11 bases between them. The CDR3 is 15 residues long. Germline-derived CDR1 and CDR2 are KGHDR and SFDVKD. The CDR3 sequence is CATSDSAGVTGELFF. The CDR3 bases are TGTGCCACCAGTGATTCCGCAGGGGTAACCGGGGAGCTGTTTTTT.